This T cell receptor beta chain derives from a study of cytomegalovirus exposure and HLA in healthy donors. In the PCR, 60 Vbeta and 13 Jbeta primers were used. The data were produced by immunoSEQ multiplex PCR, yet TCRdb's version contains in-frame clones alone and is incomplete. Altogether around 120,000 clones are present, under 90% being singletons, with the ten largest covering about 0.74%. Study-wide results and limits: Most of the CMV-associated TCR beta chains (in a later analysis) appeared to be HLA-restricted. A list of 150 to 200 TCR beta chains associated with cytomegalovirus was given. Rarity characterized most TCR sequences, yet some public TCRs appeared in many donors.

In regard to this clone: What it binds is unknown.

There are 17 residues in the CDR3. Germline CDR1 MGHRA, CDR2 YSYEKL. The V end was cut by 0 bases, the J end by 4 bases, with 15 bases between. Sample: PBMCs. The chain carries TRBV4-1 and TRBJ2-2, with D possibly being TRBD2 (7 bases). This receptor was identified in a man aged 18 to 30 in good health and CMV-seronegative. DNA of the CDR3: TGCGCCAGCAGCCAAGATCGCGGGGGCATTTCCACCGGGGAGCTGTTTTTT. Its translation: CASSQDRGGISTGELFF.